The 10 T cell receptor beta chains below come from one sample, sequenced in a study of blood T cells in healthy people across ages (dated by TCRdb to 2013 to 2016). Receptors were amplified or captured by 5' RACE. Sequenced on an Illumina HiSeq 2500. A second PCR of 7 to 11 cycles was performed with a sample-barcoded 5' primer and a J-beta primer mix. In-frame beta chains were kept once TCRdb had trimmed the public reads at Q25 with fastp and called clones with MiXCR. Rows are combined by CDR3 protein, so each entry shows the most common genes and DNA. This sample holds 1.5 million or so distinct CDR3 sequences; approximately 42% were observed only once. About 3.8% of the sample is held by the ten biggest clonotypes. The sequenced sample was blood. The receptors shown here come from a woman between 18 and 30 years old in good health.

Of note for this clonotype: A read error may produce the germline difference seen at one junction end. The rearrangement uses TRBV15 and TRBJ1-5; possible D gene TRBD1, 5 bases. This CDR3 has 15 amino acids. Per the germline V gene, CDR1 is LNHNV and CDR2 is YYDKDF (reference sequence). The CDR3 is CATRRETGVNQPQHF. The CDR3 coding sequence is TGTGCCACCAGAAGAGAAACAGGCGTCAATCAGCCCCAGCATTTT.

This chain joins TRBV4-3 and TRBJ2-5; D might be TRBD2 (6 bases). Trimming left V 0 bases short and J 7 bases short, with 12 bases between. The CDR3 extends over 14 amino acids. CDR1 is LGHNA and CDR2 is YSLEER in the germline V gene. The CDR3 reads CASSQDYRGRTQYF. CDR3 DNA: TGCGCCAGCAGCCAAGATTATCGGGGGAGGACCCAGTACTTC.

This clonotype was recorded at least ten times. The chain employs TRBV12-3 or TRBV12-4 and TRBJ2-1, with D perhaps TRBD2 (5 bases). V was pared by 9 bases and J by 0 bases, with 9 bases between. This CDR3 comprises 13 residues. The CDR3 loop reads CASKAGSYNEQFF. Here the CDR3 DNA reads TGTGCCAGTAAGGCGGGCTCCTACAATGAGCAGTTCTTC.

Only a few counts were recorded for this clonotype. CDR3 region: CSVDAAGGALGGYTF. DNA of the CDR3: TGCAGCGTTGATGCAGCAGGGGGCGCTTTGGGTGGCTACACCTTC. J is TRBJ1-2 and V is TRBV29-1, with 8 bases fitting TRBD1. The V gene end was trimmed by 3 bases and the J gene end by 7 bases; junction bases not matched to a gene: 13. The CDR3 is made up of 15 amino acids. Germline assignment: CDR1 SQVTM and CDR2 ANQGSEA.

This chain links TRBV6-1 with TRBJ2-1; D may be TRBD1 or TRBD2 (6 bases each). The CDR3 has 15 residues. In germline, CDR1 is MNHNS, CDR2 SASEGT. V was cut by 4 bases and J by 13 bases, with 23 bases left in between. The CDR3 sequence: CASSVAQGGHIIQFF. In nucleotides, the CDR3 is TGTGCCAGCAGTGTCGCACAGGGAGGTCATATTATCCAGTTCTTC.

This clonotype has just one count. The chain combines TRBV9 with TRBJ2-1; a possible D gene is TRBD1 (6 bases). The V end was cut by 3 bases, the J end by 2 bases, with 12 bases between. Germline CDR1 SGDLS, CDR2 YYNGEE. The CDR3 runs 15 residues. Here the CDR3 reads CASSASGQTYNEQFF. The CDR3 DNA reads as TGTGCCAGCAGCGCCTCGGGACAAACCTACAATGAGCAGTTCTTC.

Regarding this clonotype: One junction end disagrees with the germline gene, perhaps due to a read error. The J gene is TRBJ1-2, the V gene TRBV20-1; D gene uncertain. Germline CDR1 and CDR2: DFQATT and SNEGSKA (reference sequence). The CDR3 runs 14 residues. The CDR3 nucleotides read TGCAGTGTTAGACAACCTGGGTCGGCCTATGGCTACACCTTC. It yields the protein CSVRQPGSAYGYTF.

The V call is TRBV28, the J call TRBJ1-3; possible D gene TRBD1, 6 bases. Per the germline V gene, CDR1 is MDHEN and CDR2 is SYDVKM. V was shortened by 6 bases and J by 4 bases, with 16 bases between the two germline ends. CDR3 length: 15 residues. DNA of the CDR3: TGTGCCAGCAGCCTTACCGGGACAACCGGAAACACCATATATTTT. It translates to CASSLTGTTGNTIYF.

The rearrangement links TRBV4-1 to TRBJ2-3; D is possibly TRBD1 (5 bases). The germline V gene has CDR1 MGHRA and CDR2 YSYEKL. The CDR3 spans 15 residues. V lost 4 bases, J lost 0 bases, and 11 bases lay in between. CDR3 residues: CASSRQYDSTDTQYF. Here the CDR3 DNA reads TGCGCCAGCAGCCGACAGTACGACAGCACAGATACGCAGTATTTT.

The chain links TRBV7-2 to TRBJ1-1; D is undetermined. This CDR3 spans 12 amino acids. Germline V CDR1 and CDR2: SGHTA, FQGNSA. Trimming took 3 bases from V and 7 from J, leaving 9 bases between them. The CDR3 DNA sequence: TGTGCCAGCAGCTTTGGGCAGAATGAAGCTTTCTTT. Its translation: CASSFGQNEAFF.